This T cell receptor beta chain was documented in a study of cytotoxic CD8 clonotypes in ibrutinib-treated CLL. Study as a whole: Responses comprised about 24 partial and 2 complete; at median approximately 68 months, about 15 remained remitted and roughly 12 progressed. Samples averaged 255,043 productive templates and 94,082 productive rearrangements.

PBMCs were cryopreserved, and 1.5 to 2.5 micrograms of genomic DNA from them went into TCR beta libraries. The V end was cut by 2 bases, the J end by 5 bases, with 17 bases between. This CDR3 contains 15 residues. Germline loops: CDR1 SGDLS, CDR2 YYNGEE. Profiled with immunoSEQ multiplex PCR; TCRdb holds only in-frame clones, not every one. Of 330,000 or so clones in the sample, about 61% were seen once. The specimen was PBMCs, collected after 36 months of ibrutinib treatment. J is TRBJ2-7 and V is TRBV9, with a tentative D call TRBD1 (6 bases). This clonotype was obtained from a human donor with chronic lymphocytic leukemia. Here the CDR3 reads CASSVSPRGTNEQYF. In nucleotides, the CDR3 is TGTGCCAGCAGCGTTTCGCCCAGGGGTACCAACGAGCAGTACTTC.